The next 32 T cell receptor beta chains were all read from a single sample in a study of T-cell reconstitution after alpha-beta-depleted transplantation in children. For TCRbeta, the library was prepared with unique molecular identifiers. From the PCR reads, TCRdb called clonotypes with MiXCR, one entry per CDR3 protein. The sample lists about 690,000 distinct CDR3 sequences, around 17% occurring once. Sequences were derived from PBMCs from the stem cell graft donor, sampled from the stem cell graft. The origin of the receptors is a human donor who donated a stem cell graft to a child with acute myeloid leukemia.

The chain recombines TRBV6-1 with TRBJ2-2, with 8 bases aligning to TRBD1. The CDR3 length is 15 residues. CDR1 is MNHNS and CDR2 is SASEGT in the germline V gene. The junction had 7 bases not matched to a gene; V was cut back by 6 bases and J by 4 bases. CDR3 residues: CASSAGQVGTGELFF. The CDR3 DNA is TGTGCCAGCAGCGCGGGACAGGTGGGCACCGGGGAGCTGTTTTTT.

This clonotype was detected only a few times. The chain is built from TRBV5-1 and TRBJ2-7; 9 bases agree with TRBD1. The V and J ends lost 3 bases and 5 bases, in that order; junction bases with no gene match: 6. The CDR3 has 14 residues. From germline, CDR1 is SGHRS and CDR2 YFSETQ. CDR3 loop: CASSSGTGINEQYV. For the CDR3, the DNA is TGCGCCAGCAGCTCCGGGACAGGGATCAACGAGCAGTACGTC.

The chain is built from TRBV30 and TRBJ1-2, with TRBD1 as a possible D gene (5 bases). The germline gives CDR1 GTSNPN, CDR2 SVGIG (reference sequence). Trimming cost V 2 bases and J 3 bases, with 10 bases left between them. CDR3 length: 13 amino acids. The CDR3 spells CAWSRNRHYGYTF. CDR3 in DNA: TGTGCCTGGAGTAGGAACAGGCACTATGGCTACACCTTC.

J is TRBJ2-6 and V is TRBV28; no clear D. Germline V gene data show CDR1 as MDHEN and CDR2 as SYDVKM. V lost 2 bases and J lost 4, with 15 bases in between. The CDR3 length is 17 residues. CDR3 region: CASSLQLFGSGANVLTF. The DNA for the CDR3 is TGTGCCAGCAGTTTACAGCTTTTTGGGTCCGGGGCCAACGTCCTGACTTTC.

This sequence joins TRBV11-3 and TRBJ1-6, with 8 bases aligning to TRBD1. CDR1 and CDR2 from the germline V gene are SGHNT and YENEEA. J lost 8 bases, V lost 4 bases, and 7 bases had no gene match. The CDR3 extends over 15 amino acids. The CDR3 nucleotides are TGTGCCAGCAGCTCTCGGACAGGGCAATATTCACCCCTCCACTTT. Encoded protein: CASSSRTGQYSPLHF.

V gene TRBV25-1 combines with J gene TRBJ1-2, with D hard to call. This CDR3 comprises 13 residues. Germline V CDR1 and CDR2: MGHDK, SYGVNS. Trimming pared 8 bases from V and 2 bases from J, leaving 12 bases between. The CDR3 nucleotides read TGTGCCAGCGGGCCGGGCCCAAACTATGGCTACACCTTC. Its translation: CASGPGPNYGYTF.

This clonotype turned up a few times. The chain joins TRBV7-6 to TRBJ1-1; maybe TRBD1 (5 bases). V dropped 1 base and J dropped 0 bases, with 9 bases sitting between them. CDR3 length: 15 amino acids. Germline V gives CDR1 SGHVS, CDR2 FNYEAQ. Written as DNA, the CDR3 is TGTGCCAGCAGCTTAGGGGGGGGGGTGAACACTGAAGCTTTCTTT. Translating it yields CASSLGGGVNTEAFF.

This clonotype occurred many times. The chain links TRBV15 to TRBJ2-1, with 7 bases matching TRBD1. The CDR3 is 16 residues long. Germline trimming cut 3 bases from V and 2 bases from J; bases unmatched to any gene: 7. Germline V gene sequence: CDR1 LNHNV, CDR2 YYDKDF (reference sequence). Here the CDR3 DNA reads TGTGCCACCAGCAGCGACAGGGCCTTGGCCTACAATGAGCAGTTCTTC. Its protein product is CATSSDRALAYNEQFF.

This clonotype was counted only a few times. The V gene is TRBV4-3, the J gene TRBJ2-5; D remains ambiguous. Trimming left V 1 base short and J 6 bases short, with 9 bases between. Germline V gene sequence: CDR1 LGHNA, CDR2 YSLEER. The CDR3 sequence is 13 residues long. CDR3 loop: CASSQGPRQTQYF. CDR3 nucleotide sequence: TGCGCCAGCAGCCAAGGTCCCCGGCAGACCCAGTACTTC.

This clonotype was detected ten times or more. Written as DNA, the CDR3 is TGCAGCGTTGAAAAAGTTGACAGTTCCTACGAGCAGTACTTC. It encodes CSVEKVDSSYEQYF. The J gene is TRBJ2-7, the V gene TRBV29-1, with D tentatively TRBD1 (5 bases). This CDR3 has 14 amino acids. In germline, CDR1 is SQVTM, CDR2 ANQGSEA. V lost 2 bases and J lost 1, with 12 bases in between.

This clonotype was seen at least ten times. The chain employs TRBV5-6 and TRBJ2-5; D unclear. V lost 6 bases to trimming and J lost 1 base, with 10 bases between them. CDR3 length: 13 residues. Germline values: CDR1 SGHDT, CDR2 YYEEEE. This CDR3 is CASTEELQETQYF. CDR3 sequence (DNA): TGTGCCAGCACCGAGGAGCTCCAAGAGACCCAGTACTTC.

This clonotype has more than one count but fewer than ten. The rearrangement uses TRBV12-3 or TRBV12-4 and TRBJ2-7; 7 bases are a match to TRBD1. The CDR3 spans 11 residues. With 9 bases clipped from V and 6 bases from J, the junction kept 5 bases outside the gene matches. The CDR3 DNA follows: TGTGCCAGTAGTGGGACAGCCGAGCAGTACTTC. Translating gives CASSGTAEQYF.

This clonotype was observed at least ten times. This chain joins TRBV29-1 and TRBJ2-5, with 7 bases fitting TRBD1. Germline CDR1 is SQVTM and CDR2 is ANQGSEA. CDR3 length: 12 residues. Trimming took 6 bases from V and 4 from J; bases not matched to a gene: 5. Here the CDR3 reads CSVSTGTETQYF. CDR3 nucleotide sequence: TGCAGCGTGTCGACAGGGACAGAGACCCAGTACTTC.

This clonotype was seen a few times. The CDR3 nucleotides are TGCAGTGCTAGTAACCGGGGGGGACGGTCAGATACGCAGTATTTT. It yields the protein CSASNRGGRSDTQYF. The chain is built from TRBV20-1 and TRBJ2-3; TRBD2 matches at 8 bases. The CDR3 sequence is 15 residues long. Germline lookup yields CDR1 DFQATT and CDR2 SNEGSKA (reference sequence). With 3 bases clipped from V and 4 bases from J, the junction kept 9 bases outside the gene matches.

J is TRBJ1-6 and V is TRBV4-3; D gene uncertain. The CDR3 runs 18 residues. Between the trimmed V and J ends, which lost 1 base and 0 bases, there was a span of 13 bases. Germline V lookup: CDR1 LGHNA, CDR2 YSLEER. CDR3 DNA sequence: TGCGCCAGCAGCCAAGTGAATAGGGCGAGCTCCTATAATTCACCCCTCCACTTT. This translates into CASSQVNRASSYNSPLHF.

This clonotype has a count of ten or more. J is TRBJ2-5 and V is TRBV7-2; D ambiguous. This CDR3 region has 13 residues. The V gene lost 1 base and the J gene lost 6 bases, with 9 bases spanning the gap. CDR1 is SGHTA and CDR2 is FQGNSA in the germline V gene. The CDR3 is CASSLDGAQTQYF. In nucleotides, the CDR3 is TGTGCCAGCAGCTTAGACGGCGCGCAGACCCAGTACTTC.

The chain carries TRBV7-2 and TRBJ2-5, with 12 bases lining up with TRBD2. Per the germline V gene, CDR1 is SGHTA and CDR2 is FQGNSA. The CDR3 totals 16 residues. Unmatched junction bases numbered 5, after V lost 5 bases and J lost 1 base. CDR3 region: CASSPGLAGPQETQYF. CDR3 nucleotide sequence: TGTGCCAGCAGCCCAGGACTAGCGGGACCCCAAGAGACCCAGTACTTC.

DNA for the CDR3: TGTGCCAGCAGCCCGGGAGGAGGGTATAATTCACCCCTCCACTTT. It yields the protein CASSPGGGYNSPLHF. The chain combines TRBV7-2 with TRBJ1-6; D unresolved. Germline CDR1 reads SGHTA; CDR2 reads FQGNSA. CDR3 length equals 15 residues. V was clipped by 5 bases and J by 4 bases, with 12 bases between them.

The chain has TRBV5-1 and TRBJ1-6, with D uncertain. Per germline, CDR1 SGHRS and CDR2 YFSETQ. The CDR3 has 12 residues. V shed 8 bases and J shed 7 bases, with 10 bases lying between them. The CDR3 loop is CASQNQNSPLHF. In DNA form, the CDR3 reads TGCGCCAGTCAGAATCAAAATTCACCCCTCCACTTT. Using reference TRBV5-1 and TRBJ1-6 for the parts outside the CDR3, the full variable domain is KAGVTQTPRYLIKTRGQQVTLSCSPISGHRSVSWYQQTPGQGLQFLFEYFSETQRNKGNFPGRFSGRQFSNSRSEMNVSTLELGDSALYLCASQNQNSPLHFGNGTRLTVT.

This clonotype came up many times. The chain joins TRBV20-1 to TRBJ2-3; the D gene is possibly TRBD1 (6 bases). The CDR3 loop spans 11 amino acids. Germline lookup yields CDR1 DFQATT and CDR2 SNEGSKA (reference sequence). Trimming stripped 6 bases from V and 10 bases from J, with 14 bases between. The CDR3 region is CSAPRGLAQYF. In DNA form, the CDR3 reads TGCAGTGCCCCCAGGGGTTTAGCGCAGTATTTT.

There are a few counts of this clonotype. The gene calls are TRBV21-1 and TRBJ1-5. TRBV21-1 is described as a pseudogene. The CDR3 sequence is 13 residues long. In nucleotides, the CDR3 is TGTGCCAGCAGCAAAGCGGGCCCTCAGCCCCAGCATTTT. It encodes CASSKAGPQPQHF.

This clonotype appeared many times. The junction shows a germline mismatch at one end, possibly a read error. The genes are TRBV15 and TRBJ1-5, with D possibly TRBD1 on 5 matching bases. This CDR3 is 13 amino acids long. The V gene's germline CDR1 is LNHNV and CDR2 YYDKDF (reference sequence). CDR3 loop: CATSGDSRQPQHF. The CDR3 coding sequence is TGTGCCACCAGCGGAGACAGTCGTCAGCCCCAGCATTTT.

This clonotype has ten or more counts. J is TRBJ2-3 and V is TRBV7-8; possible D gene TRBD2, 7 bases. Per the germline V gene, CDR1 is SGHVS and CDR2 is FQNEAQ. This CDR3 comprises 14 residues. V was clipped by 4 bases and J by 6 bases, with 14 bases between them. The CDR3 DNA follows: TGTGCCAGCAGCTCCTCTCGGGGGGCGGATACGCAGTATTTT. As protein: CASSSSRGADTQYF.

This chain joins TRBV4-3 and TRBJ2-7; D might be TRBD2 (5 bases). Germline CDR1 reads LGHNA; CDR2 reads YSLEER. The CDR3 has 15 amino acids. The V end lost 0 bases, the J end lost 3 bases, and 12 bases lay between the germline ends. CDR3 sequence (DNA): TGCGCCAGCAGCCAAGATAGAGGGTCCCGCTACGAGCAGTACTTC. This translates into CASSQDRGSRYEQYF.

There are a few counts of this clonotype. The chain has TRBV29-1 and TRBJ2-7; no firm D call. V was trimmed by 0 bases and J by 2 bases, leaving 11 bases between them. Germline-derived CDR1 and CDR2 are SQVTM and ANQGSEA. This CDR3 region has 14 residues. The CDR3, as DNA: TGCAGCGTTGAAGATCCGGAAGGGCCCTACGAGCAGTACTTC. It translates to CSVEDPEGPYEQYF.

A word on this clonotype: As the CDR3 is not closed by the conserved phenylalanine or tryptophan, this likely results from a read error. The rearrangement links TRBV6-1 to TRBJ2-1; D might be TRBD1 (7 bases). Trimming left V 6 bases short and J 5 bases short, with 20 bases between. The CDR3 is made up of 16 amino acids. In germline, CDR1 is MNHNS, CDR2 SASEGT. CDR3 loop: CASSPTTGRSDNEQFL. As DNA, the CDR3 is TGTGCCAGCAGCCCCACGACAGGGAGGTCGGACAATGAGCAGTTCCTC.

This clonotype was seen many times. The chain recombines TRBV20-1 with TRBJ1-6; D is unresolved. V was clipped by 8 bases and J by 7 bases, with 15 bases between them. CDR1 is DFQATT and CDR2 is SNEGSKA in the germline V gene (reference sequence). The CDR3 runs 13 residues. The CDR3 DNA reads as TGCAGTCCTTCGTCGGACGGGAATTCACCCCTCCACTTT. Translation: CSPSSDGNSPLHF.

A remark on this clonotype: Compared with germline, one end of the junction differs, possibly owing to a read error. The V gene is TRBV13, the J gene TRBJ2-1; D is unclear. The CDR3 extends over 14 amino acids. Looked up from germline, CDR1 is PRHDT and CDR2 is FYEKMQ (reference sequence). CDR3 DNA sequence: TGTGCCAGCAGGTTAGCTTTTCGTACGTATGAGCAGTTCTTC. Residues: CASRLAFRTYEQFF.

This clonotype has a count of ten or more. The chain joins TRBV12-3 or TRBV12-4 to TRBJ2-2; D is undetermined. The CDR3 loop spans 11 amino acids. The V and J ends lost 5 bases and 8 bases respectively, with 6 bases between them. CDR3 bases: TGTGCCAGCAGTCCAAAGGGGGAGCTGTTTTTT. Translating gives CASSPKGELFF.

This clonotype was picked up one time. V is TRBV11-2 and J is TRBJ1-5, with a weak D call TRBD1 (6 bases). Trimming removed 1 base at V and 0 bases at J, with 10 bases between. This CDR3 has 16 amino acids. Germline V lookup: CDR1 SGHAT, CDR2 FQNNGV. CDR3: CASSLGAGVSNQPQHF. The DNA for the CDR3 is TGTGCCAGCAGCTTAGGGGCAGGGGTTAGCAATCAGCCCCAGCATTTT.

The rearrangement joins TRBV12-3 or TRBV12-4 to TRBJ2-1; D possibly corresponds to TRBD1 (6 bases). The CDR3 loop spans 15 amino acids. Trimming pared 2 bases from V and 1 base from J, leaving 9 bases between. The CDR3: CASSLTGLSYNEQFF. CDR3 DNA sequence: TGTGCCAGCAGTTTAACAGGGTTATCCTACAATGAGCAGTTCTTC.

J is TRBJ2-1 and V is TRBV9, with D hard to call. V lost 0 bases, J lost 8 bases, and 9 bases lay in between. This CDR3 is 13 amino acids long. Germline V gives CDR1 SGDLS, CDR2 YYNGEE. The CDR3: CASSVAPIHEQFF. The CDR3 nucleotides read TGTGCCAGCAGCGTAGCCCCCATCCATGAGCAGTTCTTC. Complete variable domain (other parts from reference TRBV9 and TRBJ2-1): DSGVTQTPKHLITATGQRVTLRCSPRSGDLSVYWYQQSLDQGLQFLIQYYNGEERAKGNILERFSAQQFPDLHSELNLSSLELGDSALYFCASSVAPIHEQFFGPGTRLTVL.